The clone carrying this TCR beta chain was counted between two and nine times. No antigen is known for it. Extracted RNA was reverse transcribed, and the resulting cDNA served as sequencing template. Only in-frame clones appear in the TCRdb table, and some are missing; sequencing was by immunoSEQ multiplex PCR. The repertoire has 150,000 to 200,000 clones, 58% of them found once; the top ten carry roughly 17%. Stated treatment: oral pan-JAK inhibitor, 5-10 mg twice daily. These data originate in a study of CD8+ T cells in alopecia areata. Study-level points and caveats: Under tofacitinib, fewer expanded CD8+ clones appeared among the top 100 scalp clones.

The V end was cut by 2 bases, the J end by 2 bases, with 15 bases between. CDR3 length: 15 residues. CDR1 is GTSNPN and CDR2 is SVGIG in the germline V gene (reference sequence). The sample was CD4+ T cells sorted from blood, taken at approximately week 60, from a patient treated with tofacitinib. The TCR was taken from a human donor with alopecia areata. The chain uses TRBV30 and TRBJ1-1; no firm D call. The CDR3 spells CAWSYSASGNTEAFF. The CDR3 DNA reads as TGTGCCTGGAGTTACAGCGCGTCAGGCAACACTGAAGCTTTCTTT.